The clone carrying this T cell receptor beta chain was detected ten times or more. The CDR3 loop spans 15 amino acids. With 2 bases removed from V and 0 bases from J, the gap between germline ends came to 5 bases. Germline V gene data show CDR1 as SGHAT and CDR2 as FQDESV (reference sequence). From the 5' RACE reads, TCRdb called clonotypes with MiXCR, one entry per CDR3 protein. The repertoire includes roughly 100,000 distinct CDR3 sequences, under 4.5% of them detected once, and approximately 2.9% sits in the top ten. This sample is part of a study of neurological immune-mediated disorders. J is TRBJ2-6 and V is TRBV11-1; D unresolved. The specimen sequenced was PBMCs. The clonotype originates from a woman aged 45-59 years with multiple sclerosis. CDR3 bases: TGTGCCAGCAGCTTACGGCCCTCTGGGGCCAACGTCCTGACTTTC. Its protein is CASSLRPSGANVLTF.